These 6 T cell receptor beta chains came from one sample sequenced in a study of blood T cell repertoires in COVID-19. Here immunoSEQ multiplex PCR was the method, and the copy in TCRdb shows in-frame clones only, minus some. The data hold more than 90,000 clones, with over 80% observed a single time. Sequences were obtained from peripheral blood. Source of these receptors: an elderly man with acute or convalescent COVID-19.

The CDR3 reads CASRRDSLNTEAFF. The CDR3 nucleotides read TGTGCCAGCAGGAGGGACAGCTTGAACACTGAAGCTTTCTTT. This sequence joins TRBV2 and TRBJ1-1; 7 nucleotides line up with TRBD1. The J segment lost 0 bases and the V segment lost 6 bases, leaving 4 bases of the junction unmatched. Germline CDR1 is SNHLY and CDR2 is FYNNEI. There are 14 residues in the CDR3.

The J gene is TRBJ2-6, the V gene TRBV18; TRBD1 aligns across 7 bases. This CDR3 spans 17 amino acids. The germline CDR1 and CDR2 sequences are KGHSH and LQKENI. The J segment lost 0 bases and the V segment lost 3 bases, leaving 5 bases of the junction unmatched. The CDR3 DNA sequence: TGTGCCAGCTCACCGCGGACAGGCTTCTCTGGGGCCAACGTCCTGACTTTC. It translates to CASSPRTGFSGANVLTF.

The rearrangement joins TRBV6-5 to TRBJ2-6; D is unclear. The CDR3 runs to 16 residues. Per the germline V gene, CDR1 is MNHEY and CDR2 is SVGAGI. V was shortened by 0 bases and J by 1 base, with 7 bases between the two germline ends. This chain's CDR3 is CASSYSVPSGANVLTF. The CDR3 DNA reads TGTGCCAGCAGTTACTCCGTCCCTTCTGGGGCCAACGTCCTGACTTTC.

The chain combines TRBV12-3 or TRBV12-4 with TRBJ1-1, with D tentatively TRBD1 (5 bases). The CDR3 totals 13 residues. V was cut by 10 bases and J by 0 bases, with 12 bases left in between. CDR3 nucleotides: TGTGCCATCCAGGGTGAGATGAACACTGAAGCTTTCTTT. Translation: CAIQGEMNTEAFF.

This chain links TRBV19 with TRBJ1-2; D is possibly TRBD1 (6 bases). CDR1 is LNHDA and CDR2 is SQIVND in the germline V gene (reference sequence). Deletions cut 4 bases from V and 8 bases from J, with 20 bases between. This CDR3 has 15 amino acids. In nucleotides, the CDR3 is TGTGCCAGTAGTACACCCAAGGGGGATTCAGAGGGCTACACCTTC. Protein product: CASSTPKGDSEGYTF.

The chain has TRBV28 and TRBJ1-1; maybe TRBD1 (6 bases). CDR1 and CDR2 from the germline V gene are MDHEN and SYDVKM. The CDR3 covers 15 residues. Trimming cost V 9 bases and J 0 bases, with 17 bases left between them. DNA for the CDR3: TGTGCCAGTCTCAGGGGTTACACATTGAACACTGAAGCTTTCTTT. Protein sequence: CASLRGYTLNTEAFF.